This T cell receptor beta chain was captured in a study of blood T cell repertoires in COVID-19. About the research overall: Samples came from the United States, Italy and Spain, spanning acute and convalescent COVID-19. PBMCs, B-cell-depleted T cells, or T cells were the source of the cDNA or gDNA that made up the material.

CDR1 SGHRS and CDR2 YFSETQ come from the germline V gene. V dropped 5 bases and J dropped 8 bases, with 14 bases sitting between them. The length of the CDR3 is 13 residues. Original processing methods: Reference gene primer amplification gave estimated nucleated cell counts. Libraries were prepared by immunoSEQ multiplex PCR; TCRdb keeps only in-frame clonotypes and omits some of them. V and J calls and clone size are as listed in that table; D and trimming were resolved from the DNA. Of about 110,000 clones listed, about 64% are singletons. The clonotype was recovered from a human donor with acute or convalescent COVID-19. The donor label of this sample is uncertain. V gene TRBV5-1 combines with J gene TRBJ1-5; possibly TRBD1 for D (5 bases). The sequencing input was peripheral blood. The CDR3 protein is CASSPRGGEPQHF. The CDR3, as DNA: TGCGCCAGCAGTCCTCGGGGGGGTGAGCCCCAGCATTTT. The entire variable domain, with the rest obtained from reference TRBV5-1 and TRBJ1-5, is as follows: KAGVTQTPRYLIKTRGQQVTLSCSPISGHRSVSWYQQTPGQGLQFLFEYFSETQRNKGNFPGRFSGRQFSNSRSEMNVSTLELGDSALYLCASSPRGGEPQHFGDGTRLSIL.